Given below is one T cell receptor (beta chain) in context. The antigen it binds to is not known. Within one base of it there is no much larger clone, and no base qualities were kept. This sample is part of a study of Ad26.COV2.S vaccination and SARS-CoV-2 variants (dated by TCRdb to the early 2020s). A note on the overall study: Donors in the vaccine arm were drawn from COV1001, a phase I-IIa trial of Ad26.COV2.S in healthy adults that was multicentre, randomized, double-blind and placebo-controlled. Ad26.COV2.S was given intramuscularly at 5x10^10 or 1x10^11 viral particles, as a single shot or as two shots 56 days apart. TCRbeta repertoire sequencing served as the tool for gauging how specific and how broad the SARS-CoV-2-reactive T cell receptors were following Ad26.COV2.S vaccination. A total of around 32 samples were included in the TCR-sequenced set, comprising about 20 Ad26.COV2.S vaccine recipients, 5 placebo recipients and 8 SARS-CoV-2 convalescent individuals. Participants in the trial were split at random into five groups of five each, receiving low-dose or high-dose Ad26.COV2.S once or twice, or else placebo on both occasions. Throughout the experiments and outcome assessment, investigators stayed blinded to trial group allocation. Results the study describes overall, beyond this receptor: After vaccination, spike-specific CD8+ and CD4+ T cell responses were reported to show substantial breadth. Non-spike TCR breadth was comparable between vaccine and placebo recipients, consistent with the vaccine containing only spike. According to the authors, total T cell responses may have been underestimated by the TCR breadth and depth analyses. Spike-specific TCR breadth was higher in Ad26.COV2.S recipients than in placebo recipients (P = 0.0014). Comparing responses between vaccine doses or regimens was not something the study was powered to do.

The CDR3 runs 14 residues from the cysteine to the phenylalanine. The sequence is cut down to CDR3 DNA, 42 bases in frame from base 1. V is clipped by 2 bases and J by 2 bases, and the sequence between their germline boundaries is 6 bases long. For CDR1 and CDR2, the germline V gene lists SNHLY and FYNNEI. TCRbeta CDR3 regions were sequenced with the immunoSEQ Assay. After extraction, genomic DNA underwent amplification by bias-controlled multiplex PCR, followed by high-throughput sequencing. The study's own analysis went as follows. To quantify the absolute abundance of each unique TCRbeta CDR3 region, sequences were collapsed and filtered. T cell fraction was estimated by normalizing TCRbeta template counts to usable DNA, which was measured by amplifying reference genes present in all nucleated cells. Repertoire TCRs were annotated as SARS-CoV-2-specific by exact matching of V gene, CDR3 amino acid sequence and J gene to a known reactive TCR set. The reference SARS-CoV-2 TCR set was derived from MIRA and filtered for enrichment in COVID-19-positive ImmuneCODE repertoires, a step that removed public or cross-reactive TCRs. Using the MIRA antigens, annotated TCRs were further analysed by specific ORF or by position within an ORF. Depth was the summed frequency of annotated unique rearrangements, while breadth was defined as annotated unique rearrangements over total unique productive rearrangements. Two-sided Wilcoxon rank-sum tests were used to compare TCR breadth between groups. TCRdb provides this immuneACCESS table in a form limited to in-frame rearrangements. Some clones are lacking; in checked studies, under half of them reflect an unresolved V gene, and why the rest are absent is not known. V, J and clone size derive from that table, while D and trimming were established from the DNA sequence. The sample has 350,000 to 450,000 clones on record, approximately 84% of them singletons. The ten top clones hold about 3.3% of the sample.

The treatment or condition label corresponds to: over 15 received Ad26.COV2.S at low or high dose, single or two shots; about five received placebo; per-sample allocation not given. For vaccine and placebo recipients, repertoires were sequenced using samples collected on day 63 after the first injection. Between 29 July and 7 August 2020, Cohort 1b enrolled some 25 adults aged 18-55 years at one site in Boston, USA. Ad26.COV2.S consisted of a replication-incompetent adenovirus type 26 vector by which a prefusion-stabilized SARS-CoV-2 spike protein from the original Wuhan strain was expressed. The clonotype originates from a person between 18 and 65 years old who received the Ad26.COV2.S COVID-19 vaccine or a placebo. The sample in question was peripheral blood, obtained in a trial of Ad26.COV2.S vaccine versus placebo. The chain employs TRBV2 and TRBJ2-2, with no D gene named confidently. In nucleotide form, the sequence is TGTGCCAGCAGTGAAACGCGTAACACCGGGGAGCTGTTTTTT. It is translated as CASSETRNTGELFF.